This T cell receptor beta chain was documented in a study of OX40 agonist ivuxolimab in advanced cancers. Study context: Ivuxolimab was delivered to patients intravenously every 2 weeks at doses spanning 0.01 to 10 mg/kg. Past anti-PD-1, anti-PD-L1 or anti-CTLA-4 therapy was accepted, and around 40% had received some.

With baseline, cycle 4 day 1, and cycle 7 day 1 as timepoints, blood was sampled. General observations from the study: Low normalized T-cell clonal expansion also characterized some of the nonresponders.

For this clone: The antigen is unknown.

Germline V gene sequence: CDR1 SGHNT, CDR2 YYREEE (reference sequence). Deletions cut 1 base from V and 4 bases from J, with 9 bases between. The CDR3 consists of 13 residues. Some clones are missing from TCRdb's copy, which holds only in-frame ones; the method was immunoSEQ multiplex PCR. The data contain about 90,000 clones, about 89% of them seen just once; the ten biggest clones take up around 1.5%. The sequence derives from an adult with an advanced solid tumor such as melanoma, head and neck, liver or kidney cancer. The material was CD4+ or CD8+ T cells sorted from blood, obtained in a trial of the OX40 agonist ivuxolimab. The chain links TRBV5-4 to TRBJ2-7, with TRBD2 as a possible D gene (6 bases). The CDR3 DNA follows: TGTGCCAGCAGCTTGACTGGGGGGTACGAGCAGTACTTC. Its protein is CASSLTGGYEQYF.